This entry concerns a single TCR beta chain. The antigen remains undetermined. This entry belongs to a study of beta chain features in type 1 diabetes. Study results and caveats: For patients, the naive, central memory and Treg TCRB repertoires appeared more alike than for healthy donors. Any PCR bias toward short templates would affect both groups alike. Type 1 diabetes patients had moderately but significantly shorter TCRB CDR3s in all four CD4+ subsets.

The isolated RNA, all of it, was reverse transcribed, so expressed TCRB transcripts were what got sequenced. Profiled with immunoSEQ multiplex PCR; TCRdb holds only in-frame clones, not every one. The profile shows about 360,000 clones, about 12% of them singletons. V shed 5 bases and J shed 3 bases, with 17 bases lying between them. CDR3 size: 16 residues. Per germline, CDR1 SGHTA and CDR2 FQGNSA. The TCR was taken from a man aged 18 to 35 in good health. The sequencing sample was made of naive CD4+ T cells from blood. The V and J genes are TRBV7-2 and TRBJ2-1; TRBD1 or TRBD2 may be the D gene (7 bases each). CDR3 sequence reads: CASSLGGGGHYNEQFF. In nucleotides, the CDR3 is TGTGCCAGCAGCCTAGGGGGCGGGGGACACTACAATGAGCAGTTCTTC.